This TCR beta chain was obtained from a study of blood T cells in healthy people across ages. Study results and caveats: Percentage of naive T cells showed a strong correlation with TCR beta diversity. Estimated diversity that came from one million T cells was considered an underestimate.

This clonotype appeared a few times. Antigen: not known. J gave up 7 bases and V 5 bases, and 10 bases lay outside the gene matches. CDR1 and CDR2 from the germline V gene are MDHEN and SYDVKM. This CDR3 is 15 amino acids long. The authors ran a second PCR of 7 to 11 cycles using a sample-barcoded 5' primer and a J-beta primer mix. Each CDR3 protein gets one entry after TCRdb re-called the 5' RACE reads with MiXCR. The sample consists of hundreds of thousands of distinct CDR3 sequences, around 40% of them appearing once. Sequenced input: blood. The gene calls are TRBV28 and TRBJ2-4; 8 bases are a match to TRBD2. This clonotype was sampled from a woman aged 55-70 years in good health. This CDR3 reads CASSTFSGMANIQYF. The DNA of the CDR3 is TGTGCCAGCAGTACCTTTAGCGGGATGGCGAACATTCAGTACTTC.